The entry below describes one TCR beta chain. What it binds is unknown. V was shortened by 8 bases and J by 0 bases, with 14 bases between the two germline ends. Looked up from germline, CDR1 is MRHNA and CDR2 is SNTAGT. The CDR3 sequence is 15 residues long. The sample is drawn from a study of cytomegalovirus exposure and HLA in healthy donors. The study's findings and limits: The number of N-insertions in an Asian-associated ancestry cluster was reportedly below the approximately 700-donor mean in a later analysis. One variant, a missense change in DCLRE1C, was linked in a later analysis to TCR beta V- and J-gene trimming.

Researchers ran the PCR with 60 Vbeta and 13 Jbeta primers. Source study methods: Later reanalysis found about 78 million unique TCR beta chains, roughly 9.9 million of them shared. TCRdb keeps only in-frame clones here, not all; method: immunoSEQ multiplex PCR. V and J calls and clone size are copied from that table; D and trimming were computed from the DNA. The repertoire holds 180,000 or so clones, with roughly 9.4% as singletons. Sequenced input: PBMCs. The rearrangement joins TRBV6-4 to TRBJ2-1; D gene unclear. This clonotype originated in a woman in her 30s in good health and CMV-seropositive. CDR3 sequence reads: CASSTDLGSYNEQFF. DNA for the CDR3: TGTGCCAGCTCCACCGACTTAGGCTCCTACAATGAGCAGTTCTTC.